This T cell receptor beta chain was sequenced in a study of PD-L1 blockade in urothelial cancer. Study background: Patients, treated from about 2014 onward, received atezolizumab 1,200 mg intravenously every 3 weeks. At 6 weeks and at 3 weeks (second dose) after treatment start, blood was analyzed. Blood yielded a median of 141,255 T cells per sample.

Synthetic spike-ins, TCR analog templates, were added into each PCR. The table came from immunoSEQ multiplex PCR; TCRdb's copy has only in-frame clones and leaves some out. The sample records approximately 24,000 clones, around 88% being singletons. CDR1 is SNHLY, CDR2 FYNNEI, per germline. Trimming at V came to 1 base and at J to 4 bases, leaving 9 bases not matched to a gene. The CDR3 is made up of 17 amino acids. This chain connects TRBV2 to TRBJ2-7, with TRBD1 identical over 11 bases. Sequenced here: PBMCs, sampled around atezolizumab (anti-PD-L1) treatment. This clonotype was obtained from a man aged 55 to 70 with urothelial cancer. The CDR3 reads CASSEGPSGQGGYEQYF. The CDR3 nucleotides are TGTGCCAGCAGTGAAGGCCCTTCGGGACAGGGGGGGTACGAGCAGTACTTC.